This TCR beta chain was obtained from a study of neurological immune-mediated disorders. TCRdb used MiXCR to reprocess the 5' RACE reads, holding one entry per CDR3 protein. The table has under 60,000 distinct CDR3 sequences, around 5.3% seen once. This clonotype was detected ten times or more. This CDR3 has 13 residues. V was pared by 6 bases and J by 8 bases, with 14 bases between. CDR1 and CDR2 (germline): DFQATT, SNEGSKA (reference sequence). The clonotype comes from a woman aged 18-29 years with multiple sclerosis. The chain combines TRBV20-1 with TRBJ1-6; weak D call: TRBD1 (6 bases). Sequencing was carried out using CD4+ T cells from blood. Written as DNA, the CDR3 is TGCAGTGCCCTAGACAGGTTTGATTCACCCCTCCACTTT. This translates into CSALDRFDSPLHF.